This T cell receptor beta chain derives from a study of cytomegalovirus exposure and HLA in healthy donors. Only in-frame clones appear in the TCRdb table, and some are missing; sequencing was by immunoSEQ multiplex PCR. The table lists some 120,000 clones, 89% of them singletons. The sequence was obtained from a woman under 30 in good health and CMV-seronegative. Sequenced: PBMCs.

CDR3 sequence: CATSRETGSGANVLTF. The CDR3 DNA is TGTGCCACCAGCAGGGAGACAGGCTCTGGGGCCAACGTCCTGACTTTC. The chain is built from TRBV15 and TRBJ2-6; weak D call: TRBD1 (6 bases). This CDR3 comprises 16 residues. Germline values: CDR1 LNHNV, CDR2 YYDKDF (reference sequence). The V end was cut by 3 bases, the J end by 0 bases, with 9 bases between.